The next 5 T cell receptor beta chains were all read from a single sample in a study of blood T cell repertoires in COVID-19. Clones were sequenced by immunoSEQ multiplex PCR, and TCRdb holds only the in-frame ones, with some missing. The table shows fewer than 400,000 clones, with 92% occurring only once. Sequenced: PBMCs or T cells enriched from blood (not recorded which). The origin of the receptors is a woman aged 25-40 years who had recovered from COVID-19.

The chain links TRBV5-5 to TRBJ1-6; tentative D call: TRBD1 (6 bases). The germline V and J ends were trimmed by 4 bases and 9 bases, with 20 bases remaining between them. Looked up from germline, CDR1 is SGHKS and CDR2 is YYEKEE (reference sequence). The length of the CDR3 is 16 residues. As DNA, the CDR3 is TGTGCCAGCAGCCCATCCGGGACACAGCCTAGTTCACCCCTCCACTTT. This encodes CASSPSGTQPSSPLHF.

CDR3 protein: CATQPRRTGGREKLFF. The CDR3, as DNA: TGTGCCACCCAACCCAGGCGGACAGGGGGTCGGGAAAAACTGTTTTTT. V is TRBV28 and J is TRBJ1-4; TRBD1 agrees at 10 bases. The CDR3 extends over 16 amino acids. J lost 8 bases, V lost 10 bases, and 16 bases had no gene match. Germline lookup yields CDR1 MDHEN and CDR2 SYDVKM.

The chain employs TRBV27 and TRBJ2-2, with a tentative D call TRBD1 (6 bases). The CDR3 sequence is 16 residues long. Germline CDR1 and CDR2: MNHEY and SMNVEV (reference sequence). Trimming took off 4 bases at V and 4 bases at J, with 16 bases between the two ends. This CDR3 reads CASSSSGVSGTGELFF. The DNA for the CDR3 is TGTGCCAGCAGTTCTTCAGGGGTTAGTGGCACCGGGGAGCTGTTTTTT.

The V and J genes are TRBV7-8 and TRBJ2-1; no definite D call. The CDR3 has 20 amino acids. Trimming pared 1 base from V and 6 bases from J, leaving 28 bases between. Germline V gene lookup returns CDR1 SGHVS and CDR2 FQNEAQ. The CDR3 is CASSLEFVVNLLGTANEQFF. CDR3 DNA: TGTGCCAGCAGCTTAGAATTCGTCGTAAATCTTCTCGGAACAGCCAATGAGCAGTTCTTC.

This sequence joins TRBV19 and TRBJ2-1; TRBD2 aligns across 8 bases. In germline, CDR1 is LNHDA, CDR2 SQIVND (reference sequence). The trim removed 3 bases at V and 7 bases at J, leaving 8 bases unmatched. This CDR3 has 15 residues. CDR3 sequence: CASSINGGAPNEQFF. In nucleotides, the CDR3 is TGTGCCAGTAGTATCAACGGGGGGGCCCCGAATGAGCAGTTCTTC. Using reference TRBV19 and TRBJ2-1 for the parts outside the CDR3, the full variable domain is DGGITQSPKYLFRKEGQNVTLSCEQNLNHDAMYWYRQDPGQGLRLIYYSQIVNDFQKGDIAEGYSVSREKKESFPLTVTSAQKNPTAFYLCASSINGGAPNEQFFGPGTRLTVL.